Reported below is one T cell receptor beta chain. V lost 5 bases to trimming and J lost 0 bases, with 13 bases between them. Germline loops: CDR1 MNHNS, CDR2 SASEGT. This CDR3 is built from 15 residues. Amplification started from genomic DNA. Amplification of the beta chain CDR3 used 30 forward and 13 reverse multiplex primers. TCRdb fed the multiplex PCR reads into MiXCR, producing one record per CDR3 protein. The sample includes fewer than 300,000 distinct CDR3 sequences, approximately 50% of them seen just once. The data belong to a study of type 1 and type 2 diabetes patients. Sequences were obtained from peripheral blood mononuclear cells (PBMCs). The sequence was collected from a man between 18 and 29 years old with type 2 diabetes. The rearrangement links TRBV6-1 to TRBJ1-1; unclear D gene. The CDR3: CASSPRSTLNTEAFF. The DNA of the CDR3 is TGTGCCAGCAGTCCCCGTTCTACTTTGAACACTGAAGCTTTCTTT.